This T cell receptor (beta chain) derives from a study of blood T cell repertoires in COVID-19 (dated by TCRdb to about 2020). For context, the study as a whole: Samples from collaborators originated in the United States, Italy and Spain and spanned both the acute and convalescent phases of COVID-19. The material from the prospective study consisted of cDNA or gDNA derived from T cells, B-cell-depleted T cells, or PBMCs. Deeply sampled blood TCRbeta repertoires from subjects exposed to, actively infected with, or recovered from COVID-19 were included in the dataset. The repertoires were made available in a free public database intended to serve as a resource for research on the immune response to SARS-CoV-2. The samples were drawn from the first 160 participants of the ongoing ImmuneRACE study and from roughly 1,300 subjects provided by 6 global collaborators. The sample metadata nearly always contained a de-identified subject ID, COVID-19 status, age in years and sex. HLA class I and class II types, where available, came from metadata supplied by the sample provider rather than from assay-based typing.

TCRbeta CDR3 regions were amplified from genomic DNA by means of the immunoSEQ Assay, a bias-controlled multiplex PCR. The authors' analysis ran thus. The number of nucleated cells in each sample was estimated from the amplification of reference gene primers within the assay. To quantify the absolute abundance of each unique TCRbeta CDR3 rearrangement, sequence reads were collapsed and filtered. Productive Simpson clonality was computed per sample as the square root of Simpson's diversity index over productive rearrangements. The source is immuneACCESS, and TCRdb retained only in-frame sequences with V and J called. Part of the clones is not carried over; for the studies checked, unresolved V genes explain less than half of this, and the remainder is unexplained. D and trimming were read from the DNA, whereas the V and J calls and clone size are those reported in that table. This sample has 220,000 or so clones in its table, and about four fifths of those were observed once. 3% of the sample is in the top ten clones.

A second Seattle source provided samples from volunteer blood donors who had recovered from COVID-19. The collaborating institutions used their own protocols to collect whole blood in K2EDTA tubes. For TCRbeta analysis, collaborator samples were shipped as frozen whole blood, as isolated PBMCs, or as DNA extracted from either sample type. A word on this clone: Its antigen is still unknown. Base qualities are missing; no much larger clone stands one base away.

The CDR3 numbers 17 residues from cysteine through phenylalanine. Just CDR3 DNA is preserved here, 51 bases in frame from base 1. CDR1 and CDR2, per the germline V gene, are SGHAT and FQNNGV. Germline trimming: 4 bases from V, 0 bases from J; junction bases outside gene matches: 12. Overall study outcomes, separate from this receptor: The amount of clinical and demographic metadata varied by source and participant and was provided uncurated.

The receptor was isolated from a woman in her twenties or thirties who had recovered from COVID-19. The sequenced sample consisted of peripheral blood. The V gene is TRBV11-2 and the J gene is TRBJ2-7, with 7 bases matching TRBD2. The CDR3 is CASSSLAPSGSSYEQYF. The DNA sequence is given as TGTGCCAGCAGCTCCCTAGCCCCTAGCGGCAGCTCCTACGAGCAGTACTTC.